This T cell receptor beta chain was observed in a study of beta chain features in type 1 diabetes. V lost 0 bases, J lost 11 bases, and 14 bases lay in between. Germline assignment: CDR1 SGDLS and CDR2 YYNGEE. The CDR3 contains 14 residues. The sequenced template was cDNA made from the entire isolated RNA. Sequencing was performed with immunoSEQ multiplex PCR; in TCRdb, only in-frame clones are kept and a portion is missing. The sample includes about 230,000 clones, over 8.5% of them seen just once. V gene TRBV9 combines with J gene TRBJ2-2; D gene uncertain. The sample was naive CD4+ T cells from blood. This receptor was taken from a woman aged 18 to 35 in good health. The CDR3 nucleotides are TGTGCCAGCAGCGTAGTGGCAGCTAGGAGTGAGCTGTTTTTT. This gives the protein CASSVVAARSELFF.